One and the same sample provided the 12 T cell receptor beta chains below, sequenced in a study of PD-1 blockade in mismatch repair-deficient tumors. Clones were sequenced by immunoSEQ multiplex PCR, and TCRdb holds only the in-frame ones, with some missing. The table shows 120,000 or so clones, with about 88% occurring only once. Sequencing was performed on peripheral blood, taken 44 weeks after starting pembrolizumab. The receptors stem from an adult with mismatch repair-deficient cancer.

This clone came up a few times. This chain uses TRBV6-6 with TRBJ1-5, with D possibly TRBD1 on 6 matching bases. The CDR3 is 15 amino acids. Germline V gene sequence: CDR1 MNHNY, CDR2 SVGAGI (reference sequence). V was trimmed by 0 bases and J by 3 bases, leaving 9 bases between them. This chain's CDR3 is CASSYSGGVNQPQHF. The CDR3, as DNA: TGTGCCAGCAGTTACTCAGGGGGAGTCAATCAGCCCCAGCATTTT.

The V call is TRBV2, the J call TRBJ2-3; D remains ambiguous. Germline CDR1 and CDR2: SNHLY and FYNNEI. The CDR3 length is 17 residues. Between the trimmed V and J ends, which lost 2 bases and 2 bases, there was a span of 17 bases. The CDR3 DNA follows: TGTGCCAGCAGTGAACTACCCCAAGTCCTATACACAGATACGCAGTATTTT. As protein: CASSELPQVLYTDTQYF.

The V gene is TRBV29-1, the J gene TRBJ2-1; unclear D gene. With 3 bases removed from V and 8 bases from J, the gap between germline ends came to 20 bases. Germline lookup yields CDR1 SQVTM and CDR2 ANQGSEA. The CDR3 consists of 15 residues. The CDR3 DNA sequence: TGCAGCGTTGATGGAATCGGACGGCCTTTCGATGAGCAGTTCTTC. It codes for CSVDGIGRPFDEQFF.

V usage is TRBV4-3 and J usage is TRBJ2-1; 9 nucleotides match TRBD2. CDR1 and CDR2 (germline): LGHNA, YSLEER. The J segment lost 6 bases and the V segment lost 0 bases, leaving 6 bases of the junction unmatched. This CDR3 comprises 16 residues. For the CDR3, the DNA is TGCGCCAGCAGCCAAGATTGGCTAGCGGGAAGCAATGAGCAGTTCTTC. Amino acid sequence: CASSQDWLAGSNEQFF.

The chain combines TRBV30 with TRBJ2-3; D not resolved. The germline gives CDR1 GTSNPN, CDR2 SVGIG (reference sequence). V was cut by 4 bases and J by 1 base, with 12 bases left in between. This CDR3 comprises 14 residues. The CDR3 coding sequence is TGTGCCTGGAAAGTCGGTCGAGGCACAGATACGCAGTATTTT. Protein product: CAWKVGRGTDTQYF.

A single count supports this clone. The CDR3 region has the DNA TGTGCCAGCAGTTACGGACTAGCGGTTAATGAGCAGTTCTTC. It specifies CASSYGLAVNEQFF. The chain joins TRBV6-5 to TRBJ2-1, with 10 bases matching TRBD2. Germline V lookup: CDR1 MNHEY, CDR2 SVGAGI. The CDR3 is 14 amino acids. V dropped 2 bases and J dropped 7; count of bases not matched to a gene: 2.

The chain joins TRBV27 to TRBJ2-7; 10 nucleotides agree with TRBD1. The V segment lost 2 bases and the J segment 4 bases; nucleotides outside the gene matches: 11. Germline CDR1 is MNHEY and CDR2 is SMNVEV (reference sequence). CDR3 length equals 17 residues. CDR3: CASSLTPRPGQGYEQYF. In nucleotides, the CDR3 is TGTGCCAGCAGTTTAACCCCTCGTCCGGGACAGGGGTACGAGCAGTACTTC.

The V and J genes are TRBV28 and TRBJ1-5; no clear D. The V and J ends lost 2 bases and 0 bases respectively, with 5 bases between them. Germline V gives CDR1 MDHEN, CDR2 SYDVKM. The CDR3 has 14 amino acids. The CDR3 DNA follows: TGTGCCAGCAGTTTACTTCATAGCAATCAGCCCCAGCATTTT. This translates into CASSLLHSNQPQHF.

CDR3 residues: CASKNRGAQRAGGFNEQFF. Written as DNA, the CDR3 is TGTGCCAGCAAAAATAGGGGGGCGCAAAGGGCGGGAGGTTTCAATGAGCAGTTCTTC. This rearrangement joins TRBV5-4 to TRBJ2-1; 8 bases agree with TRBD2. The germline V gene encodes CDR1 SGHNT and CDR2 YYREEE (reference sequence). Germline trimming cut 6 bases from V and 6 bases from J; bases unmatched to any gene: 23. The CDR3 length is 19 residues.

The chain combines TRBV5-4 with TRBJ2-3; 14 bases align to TRBD2. Trimming at V came to 0 bases and at J to 2 bases, leaving 8 bases not matched to a gene. In germline, CDR1 is SGHNT, CDR2 YYREEE (reference sequence). The CDR3 has 19 residues. CDR3: CASSLGGLAGVWATDTQYF. The CDR3 DNA is TGTGCCAGCAGCTTGGGGGGACTAGCGGGAGTATGGGCCACAGATACGCAGTATTTT.

The CDR3 here is CASSQDVLAGTSGIFSTYEQYF. The DNA for the CDR3 is TGCGCCAGCAGCCAAGATGTATTGGCCGGGACTAGCGGGATCTTCTCGACATACGAGCAGTACTTC. The chain joins TRBV4-1 to TRBJ2-7, with 13 bases lining up with TRBD2. Germline V gene data show CDR1 as MGHRA and CDR2 as YSYEKL. The CDR3 totals 22 residues. V gave up 0 bases and J gave up 4 bases; unmatched junction bases: 21.

The chain couples TRBV10-3 to TRBJ2-7; 11 nucleotides agree with TRBD2. Germline V gene sequence: CDR1 ENHRY, CDR2 SYGVKD. The CDR3 runs 15 residues. The V gene end was trimmed by 4 bases and the J gene end by 1 base; junction bases not matched to a gene: 3. CDR3 in amino acids: CAISGGTSGSYEQYF. For the CDR3, the DNA is TGTGCCATCAGTGGGGGGACTAGCGGATCCTACGAGCAGTACTTC.